The sequence of this T cell receptor (beta chain) was determined in a study of shared clonotypes between healthy human individuals. General study findings and limits: All-four-donor shared clonotypes had higher generation probabilities than non-shared clonotypes did.

About this clone: The antigen is unknown.

The germline gives CDR1 MDHEN, CDR2 SYDVKM. V shed 2 bases, J shed 8 bases, and the junction held 11 bases outside the gene matches. CDR3 length: 16 residues. Some clones are missing from TCRdb's copy, which holds only in-frame ones; the method was immunoSEQ multiplex PCR. The table records around 700,000 clones, 92% of them present only once. Selected positively for CCR7 and CD45RO-negative, naive CD8 cells excluded terminally differentiated effector memory CD45RA+ cells. V gene TRBV28 combines with J gene TRBJ2-1; TRBD2 agrees at 8 bases. Sequencing was performed on naive CD8+ T cells sorted from blood. The clonotype was recovered from a man younger than 40 in good health. The CDR3 coding sequence is TGTGCCAGCAGTTTACGTACTAGCGGAGACCATGATGAGCAGTTCTTC. It yields the protein CASSLRTSGDHDEQFF.